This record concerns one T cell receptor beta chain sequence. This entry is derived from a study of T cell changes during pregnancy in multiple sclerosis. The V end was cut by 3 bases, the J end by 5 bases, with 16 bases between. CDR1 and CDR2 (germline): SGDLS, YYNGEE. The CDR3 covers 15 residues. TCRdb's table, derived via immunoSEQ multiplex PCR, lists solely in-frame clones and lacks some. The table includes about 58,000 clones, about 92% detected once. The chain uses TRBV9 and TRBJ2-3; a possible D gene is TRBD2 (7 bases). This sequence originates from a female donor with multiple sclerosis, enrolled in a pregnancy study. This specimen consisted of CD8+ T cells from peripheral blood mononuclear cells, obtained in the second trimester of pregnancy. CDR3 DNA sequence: TGTGCCAGCAGCGACCCGGGGGGCTGGGGAGATACGCAGTATTTT. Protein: CASSDPGGWGDTQYF.